Presented here are 12 T cell receptor beta chains from one specimen sequenced in a study of neurological immune-mediated disorders. MiXCR, run by TCRdb on the 5' RACE reads, gives a single entry per CDR3 protein. The sample shows fewer than 90,000 distinct CDR3 sequences, about 9.4% of them seen only once. Material for sequencing was PBMCs. The receptors originated from a man in his forties or fifties in good health.

This clonotype was seen at least ten times. The chain links TRBV28 to TRBJ1-1; D unclear. Trimming stripped 6 bases from V and 9 bases from J, with 14 bases between. CDR1 is MDHEN, CDR2 SYDVKM, per germline. The CDR3 length is 12 residues. CDR3 sequence: CASSQDIPKAFF. The CDR3 region has the DNA TGTGCCAGCAGCCAAGACATTCCGAAAGCTTTCTTT.

This clonotype was seen at least ten times. The rearrangement uses TRBV5-1 and TRBJ2-5; no clear D gene. Germline V gene lookup returns CDR1 SGHRS and CDR2 YFSETQ. V shed 4 bases and J shed 5 bases, with 12 bases lying between them. This CDR3 has 13 amino acids. This CDR3 is CASSSSLWETQYF. DNA for the CDR3: TGCGCCAGCAGCAGTAGCCTCTGGGAGACCCAGTACTTC.

This clonotype has a count of ten or more. The rearrangement uses TRBV6-6 and TRBJ2-2; no definite D call. The CDR3 runs 13 residues. Germline V CDR1 and CDR2: MNHNY, SVGAGI (reference sequence). Deletions cut 8 bases from V and 0 bases from J, with 7 bases between. CDR3 sequence (DNA): TGTGCCAGCCGAGGTTCGAACACCGGGGAGCTGTTTTTT. Encoded protein: CASRGSNTGELFF.

This clonotype came up a few times. The chain employs TRBV5-1 and TRBJ2-3; 7 bases align to TRBD2. The CDR3 has 14 amino acids. The germline gives CDR1 SGHRS, CDR2 YFSETQ. Trimming cost V 1 base and J 3 bases; bases outside gene matches: 2. CDR3 bases: TGCGCCAGCAGCTTGCTAGCGGATACAGATACGCAGTATTTT. Translation: CASSLLADTDTQYF.

This clonotype was counted at least ten times. The rearrangement uses TRBV7-8 and TRBJ2-3; D ambiguous. This CDR3 spans 14 amino acids. Trimming removed 4 bases at V and 1 base at J, with 9 bases between. From germline, CDR1 is SGHVS and CDR2 FQNEAQ. The DNA of the CDR3 is TGTGCCAGCAGCTCTGGGCCACGCACAGATACGCAGTATTTT. This sequence encodes CASSSGPRTDTQYF.

This chain links TRBV28 with TRBJ2-1; no clear D gene. Germline V lookup: CDR1 MDHEN, CDR2 SYDVKM. This CDR3 is 16 amino acids long. Trimming removed 5 bases at V and 3 bases at J, with 17 bases between. The CDR3 region has the DNA TGTGCCAGCAGTGGGTCCAGGATGGGTCTCTACAATGAGCAGTTCTTC. As protein: CASSGSRMGLYNEQFF.

This clonotype was picked up many times. This chain joins TRBV29-1 and TRBJ2-3; 8 positions match TRBD1. J lost 3 bases, V lost 2 bases, and 4 bases had no gene match. Germline CDR1 and CDR2: SQVTM and ANQGSEA. This CDR3 has 14 residues. CDR3 sequence reads: CSVEITGGTDTQYF. Here the CDR3 DNA reads TGCAGCGTTGAAATTACAGGGGGAACAGATACGCAGTATTTT.

This clonotype has a count of ten or more. The rearrangement links TRBV18 to TRBJ2-7, with TRBD2 matching 10 bases. The J segment lost 3 bases and the V segment lost 5 bases, leaving 4 bases of the junction unmatched. Germline V CDR1 and CDR2: KGHSH, LQKENI. This CDR3 region has 14 residues. The CDR3 protein is CASSSWTSGYEQYF. CDR3 DNA: TGTGCCAGCTCATCCTGGACTAGCGGCTACGAGCAGTACTTC.

In this sample, this clonotype turned up many times. The rearrangement joins TRBV29-1 to TRBJ1-1, with TRBD1 identical over 8 bases. Unmatched junction bases numbered 7, after V lost 6 bases and J lost 10 bases. The germline CDR1 and CDR2 sequences are SQVTM and ANQGSEA. This CDR3 contains 11 residues. The CDR3 nucleotides read TGCAGCGTCGTTGCTGGACAGGGAGCTTTCTTT. Translation: CSVVAGQGAFF.

This clonotype was detected only a few times. This chain joins TRBV19 and TRBJ1-1; D possibly corresponds to TRBD1 (5 bases). V gave up 5 bases and J gave up 3 bases, with 19 bases separating them. Germline-derived CDR1 and CDR2 are LNHDA and SQIVND (reference sequence). This CDR3 has 16 amino acids. CDR3 region: CASSAWDGGGDTEAFF. CDR3 sequence (DNA): TGTGCCAGTAGTGCCTGGGACGGCGGGGGTGACACTGAAGCTTTCTTT.

This clonotype was seen many times. The gene calls are TRBV5-1 and TRBJ2-3, with D perhaps being TRBD1 or TRBD2 (5 bases each). CDR1 is SGHRS, CDR2 YFSETQ, per germline. This CDR3 is built from 15 residues. Trimming removed 4 bases from V and 4 bases from J, with 16 bases in between. The CDR3: CASSPSGQGPDTQYF. DNA for the CDR3: TGCGCCAGCAGCCCATCAGGGCAGGGACCAGATACGCAGTATTTT.

This clonotype was observed many times. V and J are TRBV7-3 and TRBJ1-1, with TRBD1 identical over 7 bases. The V segment lost 0 bases and the J segment 5 bases; nucleotides outside the gene matches: 9. Germline V gene sequence: CDR1 SGHTA, CDR2 FQGTGA. This CDR3 comprises 16 residues. DNA of the CDR3: TGTGCCAGCAGCTTAACAGGGGGCGCCCCTGGGACTGAAGCTTTCTTT. Its translation is CASSLTGGAPGTEAFF.